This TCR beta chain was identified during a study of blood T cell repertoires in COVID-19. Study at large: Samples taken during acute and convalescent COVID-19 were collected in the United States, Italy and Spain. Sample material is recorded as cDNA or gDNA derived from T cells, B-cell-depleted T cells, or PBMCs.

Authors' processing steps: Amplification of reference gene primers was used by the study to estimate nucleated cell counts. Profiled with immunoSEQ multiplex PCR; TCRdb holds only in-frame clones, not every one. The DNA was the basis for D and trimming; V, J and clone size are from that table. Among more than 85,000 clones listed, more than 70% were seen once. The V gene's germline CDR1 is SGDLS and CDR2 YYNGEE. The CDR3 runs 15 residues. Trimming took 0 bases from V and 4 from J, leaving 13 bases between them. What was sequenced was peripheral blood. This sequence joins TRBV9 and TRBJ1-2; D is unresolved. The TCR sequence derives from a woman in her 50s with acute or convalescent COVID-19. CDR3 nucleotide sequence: TGTGCCAGCAGCGTAGATCCGGGAAACTCCTATGGCTACACCTTC. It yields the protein CASSVDPGNSYGYTF.